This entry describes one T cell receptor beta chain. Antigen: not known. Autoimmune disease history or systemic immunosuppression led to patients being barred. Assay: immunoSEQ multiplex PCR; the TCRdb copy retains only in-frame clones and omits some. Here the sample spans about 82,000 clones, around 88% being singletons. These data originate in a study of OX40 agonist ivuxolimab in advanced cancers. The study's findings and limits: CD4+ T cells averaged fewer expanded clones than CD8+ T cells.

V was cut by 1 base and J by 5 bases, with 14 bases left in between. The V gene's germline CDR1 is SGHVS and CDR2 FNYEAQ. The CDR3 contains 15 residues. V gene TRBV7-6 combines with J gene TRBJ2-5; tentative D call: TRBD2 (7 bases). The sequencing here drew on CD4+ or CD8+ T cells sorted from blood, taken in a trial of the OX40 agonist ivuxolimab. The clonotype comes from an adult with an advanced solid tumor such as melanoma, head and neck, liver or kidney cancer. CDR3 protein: CASSLGGGNWETQYF. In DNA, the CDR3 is TGTGCCAGCAGCTTAGGGGGGGGCAATTGGGAGACCCAGTACTTC.